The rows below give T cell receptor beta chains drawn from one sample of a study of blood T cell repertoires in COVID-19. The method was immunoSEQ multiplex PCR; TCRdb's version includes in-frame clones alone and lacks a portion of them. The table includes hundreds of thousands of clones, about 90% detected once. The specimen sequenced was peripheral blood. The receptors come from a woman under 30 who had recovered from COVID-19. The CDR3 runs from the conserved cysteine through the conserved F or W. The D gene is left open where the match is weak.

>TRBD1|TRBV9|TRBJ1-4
CASSVDRGGEKLFF
TGTGCCAGCAGCGTCGACAGGGGAGGGGAAAAACTGTTTTTT
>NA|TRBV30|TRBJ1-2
CAWSVSPATSDGYTF
TGTGCCTGGAGTGTATCGCCAGCAACAAGCGATGGCTACACCTTC
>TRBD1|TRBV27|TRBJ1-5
CASSYRGSQPQHF
TGTGCCAGCAGTTACAGGGGAAGTCAGCCCCAGCATTTT
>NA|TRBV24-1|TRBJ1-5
CATRTVSYSNQPQHF
TGTGCCACCAGGACAGTCTCCTATAGCAATCAGCCCCAGCATTTT
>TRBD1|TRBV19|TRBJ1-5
CASSILRDRNQPQHF
TGTGCCAGTAGTATACTCCGGGACAGAAATCAGCCCCAGCATTTT
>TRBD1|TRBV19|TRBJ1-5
CASSITGDQPQHF
TGTGCCAGTAGTATCACAGGGGATCAGCCCCAGCATTTT
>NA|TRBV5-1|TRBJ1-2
CASSLGEDSSNYGYTF
TGCGCCAGCAGCCTGGGAGAGGACAGTTCTAACTATGGCTACACCTTC
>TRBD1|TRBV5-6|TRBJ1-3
CASSWTGTGNTIYF
TGTGCCAGCAGCTGGACAGGGACTGGAAACACCATATATTTT
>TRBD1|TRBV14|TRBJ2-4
CASNPEWWTGGFFAKNIQYF
TGTGCCAGCAACCCAGAATGGTGGACAGGGGGCTTTTTTGCCAAAAACATTCAGTACTTC
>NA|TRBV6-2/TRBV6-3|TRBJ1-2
CASSYVATSNYGYTF
TGTGCCAGCAGTTACGTAGCCACGAGTAACTATGGCTACACCTTC
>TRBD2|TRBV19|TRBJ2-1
CASSIGGTTTHNEQFF
TGTGCCAGTAGTATCGGGGGGACTACTACCCACAATGAGCAGTTCTTC
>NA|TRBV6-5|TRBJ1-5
CASWAGGTLQPQHF
TGTGCCAGCTGGGCGGGGGGGACGTTGCAGCCCCAGCATTTT
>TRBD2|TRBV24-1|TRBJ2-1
CATSDRNPRAGESYNEQFF
TGTGCCACCAGTGATCGAAATCCCCGAGCGGGAGAATCCTACAATGAGCAGTTCTTC
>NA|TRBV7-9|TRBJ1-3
CASSSTGSGNTIYF
TGTGCCAGCAGCTCGACAGGCTCTGGAAACACCATATATTTT
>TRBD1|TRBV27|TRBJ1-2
CASSLLNPGQGASGYTF
TGTGCCAGCAGTTTGCTCAACCCGGGACAGGGGGCCTCTGGCTACACCTTC
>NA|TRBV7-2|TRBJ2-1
CASSLAFGGYNEQFF
TGTGCCAGCAGCTTAGCGTTTGGAGGCTACAATGAGCAGTTCTTC
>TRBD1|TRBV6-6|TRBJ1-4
CASSHSSDRALFNLGPTNEKLFF
TGTGCCAGCAGTCACAGTTCCGACAGGGCGTTGTTTAACTTGGGTCCAACTAATGAAAAACTGTTTTTT